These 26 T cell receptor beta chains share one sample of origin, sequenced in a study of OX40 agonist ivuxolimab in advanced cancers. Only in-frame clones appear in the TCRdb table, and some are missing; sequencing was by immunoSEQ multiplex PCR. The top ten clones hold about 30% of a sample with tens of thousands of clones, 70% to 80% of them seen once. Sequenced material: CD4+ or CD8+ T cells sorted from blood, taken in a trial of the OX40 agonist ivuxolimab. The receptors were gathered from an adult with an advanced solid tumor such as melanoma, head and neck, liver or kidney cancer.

The CDR3 is CAISDPDSYNEQFF. CDR3 nucleotide sequence: TGTGCCATCAGTGATCCCGACAGCTACAATGAGCAGTTCTTC. The rearrangement uses TRBV10-3 and TRBJ2-1; TRBD1 is a possible D gene (5 bases). The germline CDR1 and CDR2 sequences are ENHRY and SYGVKD. The CDR3 runs to 14 residues. V was trimmed by 3 bases and J by 3 bases, leaving 9 bases between them.

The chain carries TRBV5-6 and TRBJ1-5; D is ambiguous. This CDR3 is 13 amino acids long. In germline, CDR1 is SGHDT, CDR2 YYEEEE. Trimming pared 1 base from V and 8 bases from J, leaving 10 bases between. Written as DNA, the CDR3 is TGTGCCAGCAGCTTGCTCCCCGGGGAGCCCCAGCATTTT. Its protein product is CASSLLPGEPQHF.

The CDR3 sequence is CASSWVPGDKNIQYF. In DNA form, the CDR3 reads TGTGCCAGCAGTTGGGTGCCAGGGGACAAAAACATTCAGTACTTC. The chain combines TRBV27 with TRBJ2-4; a weak D match, TRBD1 (6 bases). The CDR3 has 15 residues. Germline CDR1 is MNHEY and CDR2 is SMNVEV (reference sequence). With 4 bases removed from V and 3 bases from J, the gap between germline ends came to 13 bases.

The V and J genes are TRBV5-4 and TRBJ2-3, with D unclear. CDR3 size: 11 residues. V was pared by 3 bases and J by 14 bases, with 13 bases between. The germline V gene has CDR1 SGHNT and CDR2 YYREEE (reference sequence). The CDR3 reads CASSSLGLLYF. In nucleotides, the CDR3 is TGTGCCAGCAGCTCGTTGGGTCTCCTGTATTTT.

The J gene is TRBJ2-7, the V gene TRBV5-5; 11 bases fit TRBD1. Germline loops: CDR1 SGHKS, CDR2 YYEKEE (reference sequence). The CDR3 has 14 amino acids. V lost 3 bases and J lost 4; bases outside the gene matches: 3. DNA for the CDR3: TGTGCCAGCAGCTGGACAGGGGGCTCGTACGAGCAGTACTTC. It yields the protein CASSWTGGSYEQYF.

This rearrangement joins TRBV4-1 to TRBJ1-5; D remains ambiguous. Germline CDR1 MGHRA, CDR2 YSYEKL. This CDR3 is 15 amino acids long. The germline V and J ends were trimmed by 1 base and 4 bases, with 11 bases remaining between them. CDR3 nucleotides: TGCGCCAGCAGCCAAGGCCAGGCAGATAATCAGCCCCAGCATTTT. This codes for CASSQGQADNQPQHF.

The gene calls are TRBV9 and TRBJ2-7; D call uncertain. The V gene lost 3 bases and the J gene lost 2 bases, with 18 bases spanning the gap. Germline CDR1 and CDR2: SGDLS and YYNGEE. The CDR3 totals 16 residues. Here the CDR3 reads CASSGPGVGTPYEQYF. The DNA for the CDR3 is TGTGCCAGCAGCGGCCCGGGCGTGGGTACCCCCTACGAGCAGTACTTC. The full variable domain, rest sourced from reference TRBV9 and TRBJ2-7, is DSGVTQTPKHLITATGQRVTLRCSPRSGDLSVYWYQQSLDQGLQFLIQYYNGEERAKGNILERFSAQQFPDLHSELNLSSLELGDSALYFCASSGPGVGTPYEQYFGPGTRLTVT.

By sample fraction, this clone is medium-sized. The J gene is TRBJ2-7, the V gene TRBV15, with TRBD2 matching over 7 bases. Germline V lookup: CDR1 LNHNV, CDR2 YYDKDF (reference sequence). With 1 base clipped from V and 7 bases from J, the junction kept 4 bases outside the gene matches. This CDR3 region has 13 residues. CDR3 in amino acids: CATSRVAGEEQYF. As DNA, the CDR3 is TGTGCCACCAGCAGAGTGGCGGGAGAGGAGCAGTACTTC.

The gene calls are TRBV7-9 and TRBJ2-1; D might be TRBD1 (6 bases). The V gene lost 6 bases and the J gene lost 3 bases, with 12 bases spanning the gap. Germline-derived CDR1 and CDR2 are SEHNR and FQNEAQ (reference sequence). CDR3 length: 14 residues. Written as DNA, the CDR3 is TGTGCCAGCAGTCAGCTGGACAGCTACAATGAGCAGTTCTTC. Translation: CASSQLDSYNEQFF.

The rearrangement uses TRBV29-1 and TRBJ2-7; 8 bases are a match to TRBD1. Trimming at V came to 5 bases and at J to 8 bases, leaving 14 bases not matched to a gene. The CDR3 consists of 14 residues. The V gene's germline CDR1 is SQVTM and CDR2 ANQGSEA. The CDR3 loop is CSVSSYETGVKQYF. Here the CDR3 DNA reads TGCAGCGTTTCCTCCTACGAGACAGGGGTCAAGCAGTACTTC.

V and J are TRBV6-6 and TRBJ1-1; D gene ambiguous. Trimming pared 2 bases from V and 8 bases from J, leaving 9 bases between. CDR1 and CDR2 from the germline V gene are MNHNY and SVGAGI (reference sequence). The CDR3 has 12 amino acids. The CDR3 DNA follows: TGTGCCAGCAGTTACGGTGCATTAGAAGCTTTCTTT. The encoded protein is CASSYGALEAFF.

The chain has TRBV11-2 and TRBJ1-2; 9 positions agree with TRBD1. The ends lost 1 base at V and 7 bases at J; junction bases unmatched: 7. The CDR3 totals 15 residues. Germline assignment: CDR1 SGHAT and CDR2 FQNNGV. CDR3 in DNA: TGTGCCAGCAGCTTAGGTCGACAGGGGGTAGGTGGCTACACCTTC. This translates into CASSLGRQGVGGYTF.

The CDR3 loop is CASSPASGRASEQYF. The CDR3 DNA is TGTGCCAGCAGTCCAGCTAGCGGGAGGGCCTCCGAGCAGTACTTC. This chain connects TRBV27 to TRBJ2-7; TRBD2 matches 12 bases. V lost 5 bases and J lost 6; bases outside the gene matches: 8. CDR3 size: 15 residues. CDR1 and CDR2 (germline): MNHEY, SMNVEV (reference sequence).

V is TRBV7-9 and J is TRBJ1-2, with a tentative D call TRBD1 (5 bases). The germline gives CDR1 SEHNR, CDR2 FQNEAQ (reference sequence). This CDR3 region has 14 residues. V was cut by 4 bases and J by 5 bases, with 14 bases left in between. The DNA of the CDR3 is TGTGCCAGCAGCTCGTTCAGGGACTTTTATGGCTACACCTTC. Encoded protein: CASSSFRDFYGYTF.

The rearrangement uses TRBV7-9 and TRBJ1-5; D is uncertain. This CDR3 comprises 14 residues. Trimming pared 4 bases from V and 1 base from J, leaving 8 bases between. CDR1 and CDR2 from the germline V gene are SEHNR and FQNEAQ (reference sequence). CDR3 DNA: TGTGCCAGCAGCTCTACTAAAAGCAATCAGCCCCAGCATTTT. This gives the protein CASSSTKSNQPQHF.

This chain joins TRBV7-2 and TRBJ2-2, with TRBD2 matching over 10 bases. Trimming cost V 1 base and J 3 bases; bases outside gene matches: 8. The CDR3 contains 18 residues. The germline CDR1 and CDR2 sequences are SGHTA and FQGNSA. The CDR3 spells CASSLDSGLALDTGELFF. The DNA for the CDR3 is TGTGCCAGCAGCTTAGATTCGGGACTAGCGTTGGACACCGGGGAGCTGTTTTTT.

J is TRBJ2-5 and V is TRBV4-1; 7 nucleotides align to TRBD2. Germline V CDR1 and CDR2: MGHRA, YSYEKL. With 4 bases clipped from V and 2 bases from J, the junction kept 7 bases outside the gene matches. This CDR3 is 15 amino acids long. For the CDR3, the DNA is TGCGCCAGCAGCCCTCGGCTAGCGGCACAAGAGACCCAGTACTTC. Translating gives CASSPRLAAQETQYF.

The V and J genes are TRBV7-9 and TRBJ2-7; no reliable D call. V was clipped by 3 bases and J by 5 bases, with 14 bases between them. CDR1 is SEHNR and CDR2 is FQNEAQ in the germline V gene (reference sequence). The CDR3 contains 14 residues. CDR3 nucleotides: TGTGCCAGCAGCTTGTCTTCGTCTGTCCACGAGCAGTACTTC. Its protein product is CASSLSSSVHEQYF. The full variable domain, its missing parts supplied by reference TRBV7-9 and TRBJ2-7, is DTGVSQNPRHKITKRGQNVTFRCDPISEHNRLYWYRQTLGQGPEFLTYFQNEAQLEKSRLLSDRFSAERPKGSFSTLEIQRTEQGDSAMYLCASSLSSSVHEQYFGPGTRLTVT.

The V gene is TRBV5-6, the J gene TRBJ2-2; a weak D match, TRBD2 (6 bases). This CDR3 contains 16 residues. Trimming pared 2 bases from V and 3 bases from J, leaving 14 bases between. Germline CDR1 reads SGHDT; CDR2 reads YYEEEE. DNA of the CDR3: TGTGCCAGCAGCTTATTGGGGGGTGAAGACACCGGGGAGCTGTTTTTT. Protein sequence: CASSLLGGEDTGELFF.

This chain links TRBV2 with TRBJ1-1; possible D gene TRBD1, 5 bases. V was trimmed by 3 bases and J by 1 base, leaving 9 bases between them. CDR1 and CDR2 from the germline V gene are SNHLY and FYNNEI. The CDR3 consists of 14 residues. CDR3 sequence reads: CASSDPGTNTEAFF. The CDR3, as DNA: TGTGCCAGCAGTGATCCGGGGACGAACACTGAAGCTTTCTTT.

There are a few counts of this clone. The CDR3 DNA sequence: TGTGCCAGCAGCGCCCAGGGGGCGCGAGGCTACACCTTC. It codes for CASSAQGARGYTF. The chain recombines TRBV9 with TRBJ1-2; 8 positions agree with TRBD1. Germline assignment: CDR1 SGDLS and CDR2 YYNGEE. J gave up 8 bases and V 3 bases, and 6 bases lay outside the gene matches. This CDR3 is built from 13 residues.

CDR3 DNA: TGTGCCAGCAGCCCCTTTTGGCCGGATACGCAGTATTTT. Its protein product is CASSPFWPDTQYF. V gene TRBV7-9 combines with J gene TRBJ2-3; D gene uncertain. V dropped 5 bases and J dropped 6 bases, with 12 bases sitting between them. The germline V gene encodes CDR1 SEHNR and CDR2 FQNEAQ (reference sequence). The CDR3 extends over 13 amino acids.

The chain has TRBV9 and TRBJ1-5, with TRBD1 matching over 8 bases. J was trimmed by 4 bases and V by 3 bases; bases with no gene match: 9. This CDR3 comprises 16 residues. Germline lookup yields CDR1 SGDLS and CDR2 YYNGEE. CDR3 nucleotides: TGTGCCAGCAGCGCCGGGACAGGCGGGGGGAATCAGCCCCAGCATTTT. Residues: CASSAGTGGGNQPQHF.

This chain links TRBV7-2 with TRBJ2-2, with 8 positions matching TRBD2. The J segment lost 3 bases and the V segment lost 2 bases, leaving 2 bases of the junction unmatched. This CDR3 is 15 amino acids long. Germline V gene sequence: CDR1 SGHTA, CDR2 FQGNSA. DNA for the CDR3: TGTGCCAGCAGCTTACAGCGGGAGTACACCGGGGAGCTGTTTTTT. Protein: CASSLQREYTGELFF.

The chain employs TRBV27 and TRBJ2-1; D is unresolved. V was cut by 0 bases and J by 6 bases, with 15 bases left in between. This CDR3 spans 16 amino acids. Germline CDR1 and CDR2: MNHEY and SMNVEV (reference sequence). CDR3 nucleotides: TGTGCCAGCAGTTTATCTTCCGGAGCCTTTCTCAATGAGCAGTTCTTC. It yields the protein CASSLSSGAFLNEQFF.

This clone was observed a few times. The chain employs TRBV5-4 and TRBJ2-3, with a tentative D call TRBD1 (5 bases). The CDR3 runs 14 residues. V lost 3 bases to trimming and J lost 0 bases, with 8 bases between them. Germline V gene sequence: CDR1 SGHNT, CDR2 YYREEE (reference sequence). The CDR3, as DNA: TGTGCCAGCAGCTGGTCAGGGAGCACAGATACGCAGTATTTT. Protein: CASSWSGSTDTQYF.